This T cell receptor beta chain was recorded in a study of blood T cells in healthy people across ages. Study-wide results and limits: The long-lived group displayed more naive CD4+ cells, plus higher diversity, than the aged donors did.

To note about this clonotype: Its matching antigen is unknown.

CDR1 and CDR2 (germline): SGHRS, YFSETQ. This CDR3 has 14 amino acids. Primers used in a second PCR of about 6 to 12 cycles were a sample-barcoded 5' primer and a J-beta primer mix. TCRdb reprocessed the 5' RACE reads via MiXCR and lists one record per CDR3 protein. The sample includes 800,000 or so distinct CDR3 sequences, under 80% of them seen just once. Donor samples were obtained from healthy Caucasian individuals from Russia, aged 6 to 90. At least 6.5 million PBMCs were isolated per sample. Extracted total RNA amounted to at least 5 micrograms for each sample. The TCR comes from a man aged 25-45 years in good health. The rearrangement links TRBV5-1 to TRBJ2-4; 9 nucleotides match TRBD1. The J call may be in error: the DNA end matches TRBJ2-7 better. Sequences were obtained from blood. The CDR3 loop is CASSRTGVAGEQYF. As DNA, the CDR3 is TGCGCCAGCAGTCGGACAGGGGTTGCAGGCGAGCAGTACTTC.